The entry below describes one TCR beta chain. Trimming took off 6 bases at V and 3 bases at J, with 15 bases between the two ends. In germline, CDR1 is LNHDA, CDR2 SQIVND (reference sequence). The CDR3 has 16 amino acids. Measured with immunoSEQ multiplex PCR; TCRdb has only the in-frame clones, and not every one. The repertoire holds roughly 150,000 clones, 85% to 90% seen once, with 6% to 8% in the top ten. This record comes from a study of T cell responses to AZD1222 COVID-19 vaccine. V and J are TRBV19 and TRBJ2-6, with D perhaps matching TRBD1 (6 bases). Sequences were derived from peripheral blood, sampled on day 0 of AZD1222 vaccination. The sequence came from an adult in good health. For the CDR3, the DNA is TGTGCCAGTAGGATAACAGGGAGAGGTGGGGCCAACGTCCTGACTTTC. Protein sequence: CASRITGRGGANVLTF.